One sample yielded the 19 T cell receptor beta chains listed below, sequenced in a study of blood T cell repertoires in COVID-19. The repertoire was sequenced with immunoSEQ multiplex PCR; TCRdb's copy has only in-frame clones and lacks some. The sample lists some 460,000 clones; roughly 90% were seen once. Sequenced: peripheral blood. The receptor source for this set is a woman in her thirties with acute or convalescent COVID-19.

The V call is TRBV6-5, the J call TRBJ2-1; 12 bases line up with TRBD2. The V and J ends lost 7 bases and 4 bases, in that order; junction bases with no gene match: 5. There are 15 residues in the CDR3. Germline-derived CDR1 and CDR2 are MNHEY and SVGAGI. CDR3: CASTLLAGGYNEQFF. The CDR3, as DNA: TGTGCCAGCACCTTACTAGCGGGGGGTTACAATGAGCAGTTCTTC.

In its sample, this clone was seen once. This chain uses TRBV10-1 with TRBJ2-3, with D possibly TRBD2 on 7 matching bases. Germline CDR1 is WNHNN and CDR2 is SYGVQD (reference sequence). This CDR3 spans 15 amino acids. Trimming shortened V by 6 bases and J by 4 bases, and 17 bases separated the two germline ends. DNA for the CDR3: TGCGCCAGCAGCCGAGGGGGGGAAGGAGCAGATACGCAGTATTTT. Residues: CASSRGGEGADTQYF.

The rearrangement links TRBV7-2 to TRBJ2-1, with D possibly TRBD2 on 7 matching bases. V dropped 1 base and J dropped 5 bases, with 12 bases sitting between them. The CDR3 extends over 15 amino acids. Germline CDR1 and CDR2: SGHTA and FQGNSA. The CDR3 loop reads CASSLERGGNNEQFF. The CDR3 nucleotides read TGTGCCAGCAGCTTAGAGAGGGGGGGTAACAATGAGCAGTTCTTC.

The J gene is TRBJ2-7, the V gene TRBV11-2; 9 nucleotides agree with TRBD2. Germline CDR1 SGHAT, CDR2 FQNNGV. CDR3 length: 18 residues. V lost 0 bases, J lost 2 bases, and 11 bases stayed unmatched. The CDR3 sequence is CASSLDSVAGALPYEQYF. The CDR3, as DNA: TGTGCCAGCAGCTTAGATTCGGTAGCGGGGGCCCTACCCTACGAGCAGTACTTC.

CDR3 in DNA: TGCGCCAGCAGCTTGTCGCGGGCGGGAGCTAACTATGGCTACACCTTC. It is translated as CASSLSRAGANYGYTF. The chain recombines TRBV5-1 with TRBJ1-2, with no clear D. The V gene lost 1 base and the J gene lost 0 bases, with 13 bases spanning the gap. This CDR3 has 16 residues. Germline V gene sequence: CDR1 SGHRS, CDR2 YFSETQ.

The V and J genes are TRBV7-8 and TRBJ2-1, with TRBD2 as a possible D gene (6 bases). CDR1 SGHVS and CDR2 FQNEAQ come from the germline V gene. The CDR3 runs 13 residues. V gave up 6 bases and J gave up 7 bases, with 13 bases separating them. In DNA form, the CDR3 reads TGTGCCAGCAGTCCCGGGACTCATAATGAGCAGTTCTTC. Translating gives CASSPGTHNEQFF.

As concerns this clone: The sample holds other DNA sequences that translate to the same CDR3. The chain combines TRBV5-1 with TRBJ2-7; 9 nucleotides match TRBD2. With 4 bases clipped from V and 2 bases from J, the junction kept 4 bases outside the gene matches. Germline V gives CDR1 SGHRS, CDR2 YFSETQ. This CDR3 has 14 amino acids. The CDR3 coding sequence is TGCGCCAGCAGCCTAGCGGGGCTCACCTACGAGCAGTACTTC. Translation: CASSLAGLTYEQYF. Filled out from reference TRBV5-1 and TRBJ2-7, the complete variable domain reads KAGVTQTPRYLIKTRGQQVTLSCSPISGHRSVSWYQQTPGQGLQFLFEYFSETQRNKGNFPGRFSGRQFSNSRSEMNVSTLELGDSALYLCASSLAGLTYEQYFGPGTRLTVT.

The chain couples TRBV27 to TRBJ2-7, with 7 bases aligning to TRBD1. The germline CDR1 and CDR2 sequences are MNHEY and SMNVEV (reference sequence). This CDR3 region has 14 residues. Unmatched junction bases numbered 9, after V lost 5 bases and J lost 5 bases. The CDR3 DNA reads TGTGCCAGCAGTAAAACAGGGGTGGCCAACGAGCAGTACTTC. Translated: CASSKTGVANEQYF.

The gene calls are TRBV5-1 and TRBJ1-2; D remains ambiguous. CDR3 length: 12 residues. CDR1 and CDR2 (germline): SGHRS, YFSETQ. V was shortened by 4 bases and J by 7 bases, with 11 bases between the two germline ends. Here the CDR3 DNA reads TGCGCCAGCAGCCTTCAGTCCACTGGCTACACCTTC. It is translated as CASSLQSTGYTF.

V gene TRBV21-1 combines with J gene TRBJ2-2; no check of the table's D call, TRBD1, against the DNA was made. TRBV21-1 is a pseudogene. The CDR3 consists of 17 residues. The DNA for the CDR3 is TGTGCCAGCAGCACCTCAAAGAACAAAAACAACACCGGGGAGCTGTTTTTT. Its protein is CASSTSKNKNNTGELFF.

This chain connects TRBV4-1 to TRBJ1-4, with D possibly matching TRBD1 (6 bases). CDR1 is MGHRA and CDR2 is YSYEKL in the germline V gene. Trimming cost V 3 bases and J 6 bases, with 17 bases left between them. The CDR3 has 16 residues. The CDR3 reads CASSHLPGEGDEKLFF. DNA of the CDR3: TGCGCCAGCAGCCATCTCCCAGGGGAGGGTGATGAAAAACTGTTTTTT.

The chain combines TRBV13 with TRBJ1-2; maybe TRBD1 (6 bases). In germline, CDR1 is PRHDT, CDR2 FYEKMQ (reference sequence). The V end lost 4 bases, the J end lost 4 bases, and 13 bases lay between the germline ends. The CDR3 loop spans 14 amino acids. CDR3 DNA: TGTGCCAGCAGCTCCCAGGGGAAATCCTATGGCTACACCTTC. This sequence encodes CASSSQGKSYGYTF.

The CDR3 bases are TGTGCCAGCAGTGCACGACAGGGAGGCACTGAAGCTTTCTTT. Its protein is CASSARQGGTEAFF. The rearrangement uses TRBV2 and TRBJ1-1, with TRBD1 identical over 7 bases. This CDR3 spans 14 amino acids. After removal of 4 bases from V and 4 bases from J, the junction contained 6 bases not matched to a gene. Germline CDR1 SNHLY, CDR2 FYNNEI.

This clone was seen just once. The chain links TRBV2 to TRBJ1-2, with TRBD1 matching 9 bases. CDR1 is SNHLY, CDR2 FYNNEI, per germline. With 3 bases clipped from V and 1 base from J, the junction kept 9 bases outside the gene matches. The CDR3 spans 17 residues. The CDR3: CASSDGFGQGFNYGYTF. The CDR3 nucleotides read TGTGCCAGCAGTGATGGGTTCGGACAGGGGTTTAACTATGGCTACACCTTC. The full variable domain, its missing parts supplied by reference TRBV2 and TRBJ1-2, is EPEVTQTPSHQVTQMGQEVILRCVPISNHLYFYWYRQILGQKVEFLVSFYNNEISEKSEIFDDQFSVERPDGSNFTLKIRSTKLEDSAMYFCASSDGFGQGFNYGYTFGSGTRLTVV.

The chain couples TRBV15 to TRBJ2-3; D is possibly TRBD2 (6 bases). Per the germline V gene, CDR1 is LNHNV and CDR2 is YYDKDF (reference sequence). The CDR3 totals 16 residues. Trimming removed 1 base from V and 1 base from J, with 12 bases in between. The CDR3 reads CATSRVLPGGTDTQYF. The CDR3 coding sequence is TGTGCCACCAGCAGAGTCCTCCCGGGAGGCACAGATACGCAGTATTTT.

The chain uses TRBV7-9 and TRBJ2-2, with 10 bases lining up with TRBD2. Trimming took 6 bases from V and 5 from J; bases not matched to a gene: 6. The germline CDR1 and CDR2 sequences are SEHNR and FQNEAQ (reference sequence). There are 15 residues in the CDR3. The DNA of the CDR3 is TGTGCCAGCAGTTCCCTTAGCGGGGGGACCGGGGAGCTGTTTTTT. It translates to CASSSLSGGTGELFF.

This clone was detected once. J is TRBJ2-7 and V is TRBV6-6, with 9 bases matching TRBD1. Germline V gives CDR1 MNHNY, CDR2 SVGAGI (reference sequence). V lost 2 bases, J lost 5 bases, and 7 bases stayed unmatched. The CDR3 has 15 residues. The CDR3 loop is CASSYQGQGLNEQYF. The CDR3 nucleotides are TGTGCCAGCAGTTACCAAGGACAGGGGTTGAACGAGCAGTACTTC.

The rearrangement joins TRBV3-1 (or the pseudogene TRBV3-2) to TRBJ2-3; 9 nucleotides align to TRBD1. This CDR3 spans 14 amino acids. The V gene end was trimmed by 6 bases and the J gene end by 7 bases; junction bases not matched to a gene: 8. The germline gives CDR1 LGHDT, CDR2 YNNKEL (reference sequence). The CDR3 loop is CASRSTGQGNTQYF. The CDR3 bases are TGTGCCAGCAGATCGACGGGACAGGGAAATACGCAGTATTTT.

CDR3 coding DNA: TGTGCCAGCACTTCTGGGGGCACAAACATTCAGTACTTC. Its protein is CASTSGGTNIQYF. This chain connects TRBV6-5 to TRBJ2-4, with D tentatively TRBD1 (6 bases). The V gene's germline CDR1 is MNHEY and CDR2 SVGAGI. The V end was cut by 7 bases, the J end by 6 bases, with 13 bases between. The CDR3 is 13 residues long.